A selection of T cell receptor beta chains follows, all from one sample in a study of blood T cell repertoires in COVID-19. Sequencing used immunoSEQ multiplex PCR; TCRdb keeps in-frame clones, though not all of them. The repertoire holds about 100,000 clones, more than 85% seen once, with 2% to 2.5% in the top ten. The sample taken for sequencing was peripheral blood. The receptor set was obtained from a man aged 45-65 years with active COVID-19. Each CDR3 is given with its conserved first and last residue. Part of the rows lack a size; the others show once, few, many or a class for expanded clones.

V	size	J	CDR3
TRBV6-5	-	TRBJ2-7	CASSTRTGMYEQYF
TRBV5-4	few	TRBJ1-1	CASSSGTGNTEAFF
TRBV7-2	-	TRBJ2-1	CASSATGIYNEQFF
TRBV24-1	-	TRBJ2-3	CATSDSPVDTQYF
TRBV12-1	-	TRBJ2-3	CASRHLAGDLDTQYF
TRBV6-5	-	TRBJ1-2	CASSGTYRYGYTF
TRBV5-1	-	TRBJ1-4	CASSLVPSTNEKLFF
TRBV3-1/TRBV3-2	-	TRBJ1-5	CASSQNRDQPQHF
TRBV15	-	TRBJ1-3	CATTETRGLSGNTIYF
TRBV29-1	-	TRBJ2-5	CSVEDFLLAGGSETQYF
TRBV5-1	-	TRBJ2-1	CASSLAPGSYNEQFF
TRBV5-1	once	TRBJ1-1	CASSSRQGNTEAFF
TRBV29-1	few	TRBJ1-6	CSAAFGGRDSPLHF
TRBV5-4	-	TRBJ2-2	CASRSGQGTGELFF
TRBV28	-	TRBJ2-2	CASSSNREAGELFF
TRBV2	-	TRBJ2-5	CASNSKWTQYF
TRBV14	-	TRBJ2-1	CASSLHTGTGDNEQFF
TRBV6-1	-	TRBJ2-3	CASSELAGGSDTQYF
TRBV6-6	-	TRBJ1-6	CASGTGTNSPLHF
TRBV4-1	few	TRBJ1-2	CASSQDRAPGTLRGGYTF
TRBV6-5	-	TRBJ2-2	CASSYGTLELFF
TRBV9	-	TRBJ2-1	CASSLGRGAYNEQFF
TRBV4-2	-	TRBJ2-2	CASSQEGTSGSRTGELFF
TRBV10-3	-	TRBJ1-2	CAISGQLGYTF
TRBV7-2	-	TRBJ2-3	CASSLLRAGGADTQYF
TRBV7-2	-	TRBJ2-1	CASSFAGERRNEQFF
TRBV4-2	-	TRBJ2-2	CASSQTENTGELFF
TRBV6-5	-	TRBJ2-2	CASRGQGENTGELFF
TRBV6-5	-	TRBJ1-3	CASTTGVSGNTIYF
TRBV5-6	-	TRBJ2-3	CASSLFGTGSDTQYF
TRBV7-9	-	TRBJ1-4	CASSFSRDRGRGEKLFF
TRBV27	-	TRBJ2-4	CASSLTRTMDIQYF
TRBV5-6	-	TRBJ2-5	CASSFKNPGGKETQYF
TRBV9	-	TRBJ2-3	CASSTMGGNTQYF
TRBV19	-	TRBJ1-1	CASSIRDRVTEAFF
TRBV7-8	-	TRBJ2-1	CASSLGISDYNEQFF
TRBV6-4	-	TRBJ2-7	CASSVRGVHYEQYF
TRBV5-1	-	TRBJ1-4	CASSFDRRSTNEKLFF
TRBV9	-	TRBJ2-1	CASSAGLPNEQFF
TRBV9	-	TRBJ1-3	CASSSLRGPSGNTIYF
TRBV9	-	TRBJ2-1	CASSLLASNEQFF
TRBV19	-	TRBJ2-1	CASSRRGSDNEQFF
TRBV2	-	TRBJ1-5	CASMGQGAGQPQHF
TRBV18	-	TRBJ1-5	CASSPGTGPNQPQHF
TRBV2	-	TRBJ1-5	CASSEPTGAYSNQPQHF
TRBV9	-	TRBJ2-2	CASSETSGMLGGELFF
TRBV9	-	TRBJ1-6	CASSVGQSSYNSPLHF
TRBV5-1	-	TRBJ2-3	CASSLVWGPTDTQYF
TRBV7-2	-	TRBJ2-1	CASSPPEVAGNFYNEQFF
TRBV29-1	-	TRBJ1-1	CSVIGDREGWKTEAFF
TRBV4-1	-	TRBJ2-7	CASSQEIAYEQYF
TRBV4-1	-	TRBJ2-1	CASSQAGELNEQFF
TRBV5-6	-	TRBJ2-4	CASSFRGLAKNIQYF
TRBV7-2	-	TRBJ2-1	CASSLSGGSYNEQFF
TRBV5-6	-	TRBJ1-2	CASSGQGEDYGYTF
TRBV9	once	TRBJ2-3	CASGHTDTQYF
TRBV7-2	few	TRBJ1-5	CASSLALTGYSNQPQHF